The present entry profiles one T cell receptor (beta chain) with its context. Its target antigen remains unknown. Base quality data are lacking; no much larger clone is found one base away. The CDR3 regions of human TCRbeta chains were analyzed by immunosequencing. In the authors' own workflow: Repertoire TCRs were checked for matches against a reference library of SARS-CoV-2-specific TCRs that had been generated using the MIRA antigen-specificity platform. Breadth meant the fraction of unique TCRs that were SARS-CoV-2-associated, whereas depth meant the fraction of total T cells that were SARS-CoV-2-associated. Using the MIRA data, each spike-specific TCR was mapped to the spike region that the TCR reacts to and placed in a CD4 or CD8 class. Log10-transformed breadth and depth values were compared by one-way ANOVA with Sidak's multiple comparisons tests. TCRdb took this table from immuneACCESS and kept in-frame rearrangements with V and J called. Such tables lack part of the clones; where checked against another copy, unresolved V genes explain under half of the gap, and the rest is unexplained. That table gives V, J and clone size, and the DNA gave D and trimming. The sample data list tens of thousands of clones, and approximately 90% of these were observed just once. The ten largest account for more than 5% of the sample.

Sample time point, as interpreted from the label and publication: baseline before first vaccination. Vaccinee samples came from UK trials COV001 and COV002, including a single-blind randomized controlled phase 2/3 trial of AZD1222 (ChAdOx1 nCoV-19) in healthy adults. For TCRbeta chain sequencing, PBMC samples from trial participants were taken at day 0 and at day 28 after the second dose. This record comes from a study of T cell responses to AZD1222 COVID-19 vaccine (dated by TCRdb to about 2021). Turning to the overall study: Because spike-specific TCR depth and breadth did not differ between the two schedules, AZD1222 recipients who got a second dose at roughly 4 weeks were pooled with those who got a second dose at roughly 12 weeks. TCR sequencing was performed for about 240 trial participants, of whom some 200 were given two doses of AZD1222 and around 25 were given two doses of MenACWY control vaccine. Trial participants were enrolled by age into subgroups of 18-55, 56-69 and 70-plus years, and 148, 28 and 57 TCR-sequenced participants, respectively, were included in these subgroups.

Results and caveats for the whole study, not just this receptor: Because no samples from the day 14 peak response were available, repertoires could be characterized only after the peak T cell response. Conclusions about previously exposed vaccinees are limited because only five to seven AZD1222 recipients were SARS-CoV-2 seropositive at baseline. Reportedly, almost half of the unique spike-specific TCRs recognized epitopes lying outside the regions that are mutated in the B.1.351 and B.1.1.7 variants. Vaccine-associated CD4 TCRs spanned the whole spike protein, with dominant responses in regions 160-218 and 743-854. In the small 56-69-year group, the increase in depth fell short of significance, most likely because of low power. Participants were mostly white British and included more females than males, and it was suggested by the authors that clonal diversity may have been underestimated. After two AZD1222 doses, spike-specific TCR breadth and depth were significantly higher than at day 0 and than in MenACWY recipients.

The receptor was derived from an adult in good health. Here the sequenced sample was peripheral blood, taken on day 0 of AZD1222 vaccination.

The nucleotides are TGTGCCAGCAGTGAAGCGCACGGGGGAGCGTATCAGCCCCAGCATTTT. The encoded protein is CASSEAHGGAYQPQHF. The sequence links TRBV6-1 to TRBJ1-5; possibly the D gene is TRBD1, per 5 matching bases. From its cysteine to its phenylalanine, the CDR3 spans 16 amino acids. Only CDR3 DNA remains: 48 bases, in frame from the first base. The germline V gene yields MNHNS for CDR1 and SASEGT for CDR2. Trimming takes 0 bases from V and 5 bases from J, and the germline ends sit 14 bases apart.